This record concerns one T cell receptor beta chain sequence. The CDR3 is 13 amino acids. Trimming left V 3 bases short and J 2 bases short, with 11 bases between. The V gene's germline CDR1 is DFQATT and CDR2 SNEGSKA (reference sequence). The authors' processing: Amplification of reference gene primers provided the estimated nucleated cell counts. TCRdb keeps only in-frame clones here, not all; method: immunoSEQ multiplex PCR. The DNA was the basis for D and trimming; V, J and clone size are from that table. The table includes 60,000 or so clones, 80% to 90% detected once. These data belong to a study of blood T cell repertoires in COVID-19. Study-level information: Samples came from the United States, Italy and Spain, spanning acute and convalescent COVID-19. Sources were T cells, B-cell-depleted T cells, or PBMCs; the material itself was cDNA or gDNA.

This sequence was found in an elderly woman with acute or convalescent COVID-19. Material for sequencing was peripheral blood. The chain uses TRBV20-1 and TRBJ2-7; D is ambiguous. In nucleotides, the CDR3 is TGCAGTGCTAGTTCCCTCGGAGCCTACGAGCAGTACTTC. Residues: CSASSLGAYEQYF.